Detailed here is one T cell receptor (beta chain). Antigen specificity is unknown. These data belong to a study of cytomegalovirus exposure and HLA in healthy donors. Broader study findings: It was reportedly the case that the classifier diagnosed cytomegalovirus status with high specificity and sensitivity. Within the data, a cluster of highly shared sequence variants was likely a sequencing artifact.

Amplification used 60 Vbeta primers and 13 Jbeta primers. TCRdb keeps only in-frame clones here, not all; method: immunoSEQ multiplex PCR. The ten top clones account for around 1.4%, within a sample of just over 150,000 clones. J gave up 6 bases and V 2 bases, and 8 bases lay outside the gene matches. The CDR3 extends over 15 amino acids. Germline CDR1 and CDR2: SGHTS and YDEGEE. The material sequenced was PBMCs. The clonotype was recovered from an older woman in good health and CMV-seronegative. The J gene is TRBJ2-1, the V gene TRBV5-8; TRBD2 matches 7 bases. In DNA form, the CDR3 reads TGTGCCAGCAGCTTTTGGACTAGTGGAGCCAATGAGCAGTTCTTC. Translation gives CASSFWTSGANEQFF.